A single sample gave rise to the 6 T cell receptor beta chains below, sequenced in a study of T-cell memory formation after mild COVID-19. TCRdb processed the 5' RACE reads anew with MiXCR; each CDR3 protein has one entry. The sample contains fewer than 350,000 distinct CDR3 sequences, approximately 18% of which appear only once. The source material was PBMCs or a T cell subset sorted from them (not recorded which). The receptors were sampled from a man aged 18 to 30 who had mild COVID-19 (a few samples of this study predate the infection). Cell type and time point are not known.

A word on this clonotype: A junction end diverges from the germline sequence, so it may reflect a read error. The genes are TRBV24-1 and TRBJ1-2; the D gene is possibly TRBD1 (5 bases). CDR3 length equals 15 residues. CDR1 is KGHDR and CDR2 is SFDVKD in the germline V gene. The CDR3 region has the DNA TGTGCCACCAGTCCAGCCGGGGACGGAAACTATGGCTACACATTC. Translating it yields CATSPAGDGNYGYTF.

This clonotype was seen only a few times. The rearrangement links TRBV6-2 or TRBV6-3 to TRBJ2-4; D possibly corresponds to TRBD2 (6 bases). The germline V gene encodes CDR1 MNHEY and CDR2 SVGEGT. The CDR3 runs 13 residues. Trimming stripped 3 bases from V and 8 bases from J, with 11 bases between. The chain's CDR3 is CASSYGGEDIQYF. CDR3 nucleotide sequence: TGTGCCAGCAGTTATGGCGGGGAGGACATTCAGTACTTC.

This clonotype was detected many times. The genes are TRBV19 and TRBJ2-5; TRBD1 aligns across 7 bases. The junction had 4 bases not matched to a gene; V was cut back by 6 bases and J by 3 bases. There are 13 residues in the CDR3. Looked up from germline, CDR1 is LNHDA and CDR2 is SQIVND (reference sequence). The CDR3 protein is CASSRTGEETQYF. For the CDR3, the DNA is TGTGCCAGTAGCCGTACAGGGGAAGAGACCCAGTACTTC.

At least ten counts were recorded for this clonotype. The CDR3 loop is CSAPRLAGGPGETQYF. The CDR3, as DNA: TGCAGTGCTCCCAGACTAGCGGGGGGGCCTGGAGAGACCCAGTACTTC. This chain links TRBV20-1 with TRBJ2-5, with 14 bases aligning to TRBD2. The CDR3 length is 16 residues. Germline lookup yields CDR1 DFQATT and CDR2 SNEGSKA (reference sequence). V was clipped by 5 bases and J by 4 bases; unmatched bases: 9.

The V gene is TRBV28, the J gene TRBJ2-3, with 8 nucleotides matching TRBD2. Germline V gives CDR1 MDHEN, CDR2 SYDVKM. V lost 5 bases to trimming and J lost 2 bases; unmatched junction nucleotides: 9. The CDR3 is 16 amino acids. CDR3 sequence reads: CASSPSRAGDTDTQYF. CDR3 nucleotides: TGTGCCAGCAGTCCGTCTCGAGCGGGGGACACAGATACGCAGTATTTT.

The chain couples TRBV7-2 to TRBJ1-4, with a weak D call TRBD1 (6 bases). Germline V CDR1 and CDR2: SGHTA, FQGNSA. V lost 3 bases and J lost 7, with 12 bases in between. The CDR3 sequence is 14 residues long. CDR3 residues: CASSFSRQVEKLFF. The CDR3 region has the DNA TGTGCCAGCAGCTTTAGTCGACAGGTTGAAAAACTGTTTTTT. Together with reference TRBV7-2 and TRBJ1-4, the CDR3 gives the full variable domain: GAGVSQSPSNKVTEKGKDVELRCDPISGHTALYWYRQSLGQGLEFLIYFQGNSAPDKSGLPSDRFSAERTGGSVSTLTIQRTQQEDSAVYLCASSFSRQVEKLFFGSGTQLSVL.